Listed below are T cell receptor beta chains from one sample, sequenced in a study of blood T cell repertoires in COVID-19. Some clones are missing from TCRdb's copy, which holds only in-frame ones; the method was immunoSEQ multiplex PCR. The sample consists of approximately 670,000 clones, 75% to 90% of them appearing once. The specimen was peripheral blood. These receptors came from a woman under 30 with acute or convalescent COVID-19. Both conserved end residues are part of each CDR3. The D gene is left open where the match is weak.

TRBV27	TRBJ2-6	.	TGTGCCAGCAGTTTATCGGCCAGTTACTCTGGGGCCAACGTCCTGACTTTC	CASSLSASYSGANVLTF
TRBV12-3/TRBV12-4	TRBJ1-4	.	TGTGCCAGTTCAGGGCACCCGGAAAAACTGTTTTTT	CASSGHPEKLFF
TRBV25-1	TRBJ2-7	.	TGTGCCAGCAGTCCCACAGGGCTCTCCTACGAGCAGTACTTC	CASSPTGLSYEQYF
TRBV20-1	TRBJ1-2	.	TGCAGTGCCCCAGGGAATTATGGCTACACCTTC	CSAPGNYGYTF
TRBV3-1/TRBV3-2	TRBJ2-7	TRBD1	TGTGCCAGCAGACAGGGGGCTAGGGACGAGCAGTACTTC	CASRQGARDEQYF
TRBV6-1	TRBJ1-5	.	TGTGCCAGCAGTGAATGGCCTCAGCCCCAGCATTTT	CASSEWPQPQHF
TRBV27	TRBJ2-1	TRBD2	TGTGCCAGCAGTTTCGGACTAGCGGGGGATGAGCAGTTCTTC	CASSFGLAGDEQFF
TRBV5-1	TRBJ2-2	.	TGCGCCAGCGGGGCGGACGCGAACACCGGGGAGCTGTTTTTT	CASGADANTGELFF
TRBV7-3	TRBJ2-1	.	TGTGCCAGCAGCTTAACGGGGCAAGACGCGCAGTTCTTC	CASSLTGQDAQFF
TRBV5-6	TRBJ1-2	.	TGTGCCAGCACCCTGGGGGGACTCCATTTTAACTATGGCTACACCTTC	CASTLGGLHFNYGYTF